This TCR beta chain was documented in a study of T cell repertoires in cytomegalovirus infection. Study information: The public TCR beta signatures pointed to both CMV infection and matching HLA type. Findings and limits, study-wide: The response measured ex vivo was dominated by TCR beta clonotypes (HLA-C-restricted and CMV-specific). Summed frequency of shared TCR beta families picked out CMV carriers who also had the relevant HLA.

This clonotype was picked up one time. Its antigen is undetermined. A read error may be the cause here, since a much bigger clone is one base away. Using its own MiXCR run on the reads, TCRdb lists one record per CDR3 protein. The top ten clones hold approximately 1.6% of a sample with roughly 250,000 distinct CDR3 sequences, roughly 12% of them seen once. Sequenced: PBMCs. This TCR was sampled from a human donor in good health (CMV status not recorded). Some clones in this sample may be carry-over from other donors' samples.

DNA of the CDR3: TGTGCCAGCAGTTTTAGGGCTCAGGGGCCGGAGACCCAGTACTTC. Translating it yields CASSFRAQGPETQYF. The V and J genes are TRBV12-3 or TRBV12-4 and TRBJ2-5; D is perhaps TRBD1 (6 bases). The V and J ends lost 3 bases and 5 bases respectively, with 16 bases between them. CDR3 length: 15 amino acids.